Described below is a single T cell receptor beta chain sequence and its context. The antigen remains unidentified. Between the trimmed V and J ends, which lost 1 base and 2 bases, there was a span of 7 bases. Germline CDR1 SGHNT, CDR2 YYREEE (reference sequence). This CDR3 is 13 amino acids long. PCR primers comprised 60 Vbeta and 13 Jbeta primers. Under the authors' procedure: Among the unique TCR beta chains that a later analysis counted, about 79 million in all, roughly 9.9 million were shared. Clones were sequenced by immunoSEQ multiplex PCR, and TCRdb holds only the in-frame ones, with some missing. V, J and clone size derive from that table, while D and trimming were established from the DNA sequence. The sample has 200,000 to 300,000 clones; roughly 87% are singletons. The data stem from a study of cytomegalovirus exposure and HLA in healthy donors. Study-wide results and limits: Earlier analysis found most TCR beta V segments productive about 90% or about 30% of the time. HLA allele associations emerged for about 16,000 TCR beta sequences in a later analysis, at 0.05 false discovery rate.

The sequenced sample consisted of PBMCs. The clonotype comes from a woman aged 40 to 50 in good health and CMV-seropositive. V is TRBV5-4 and J is TRBJ2-7; D possibly corresponds to TRBD1 (6 bases). The CDR3 DNA sequence: TGTGCCAGCAGCTTGAGGACAGCCTACGAGCAGTACTTC. Translating gives CASSLRTAYEQYF. The complete variable domain, with remaining parts taken from reference TRBV5-4 and TRBJ2-7, reads ETGVTQSPTHLIKTRGQQVTLRCSSQSGHNTVSWYQQALGQGPQFIFQYYREEENGRGNFPPRFSGLQFPNYSSELNVNALELDDSALYLCASSLRTAYEQYFGPGTRLTVT.